This TCR beta chain comes out of a study of blood T cell repertoires in COVID-19. The overall study: Samples came from the United States, Italy and Spain, spanning acute and convalescent COVID-19. T cells, B-cell-depleted T cells, or PBMCs provided the cDNA or gDNA that served as material.

This clone was counted a single time. Per the authors' pipeline: Reference gene primer amplification yielded estimated nucleated cell counts. The table came from immunoSEQ multiplex PCR; TCRdb's copy has only in-frame clones and leaves some out. The V and J calls and clone size come from that table; D and trimming were worked out from the DNA. The sample holds about 80,000 clones, around 82% seen once. In germline, CDR1 is MNHEY, CDR2 SVGAGI. After removal of 0 bases from V and 3 bases from J, the junction contained 4 bases not matched to a gene. The CDR3 loop spans 15 amino acids. The source material was peripheral blood. The sequence came from a man older than 75 with active or convalescent COVID-19. The gene calls are TRBV6-5 and TRBJ1-2; TRBD1 aligns across 7 bases. Here the CDR3 DNA reads TGTGCCAGCAGTTACTCGGAGGGGGCCCACTATGGCTACACCTTC. This sequence encodes CASSYSEGAHYGYTF.